These 17 T cell receptor beta chains were sequenced from one sample in a study of human T cells and chemical hapten exposure. Noted time point: pre-sensitization, week 0. Described treatment: therapeutic diphenylcyclopropenone sensitization with weekly scalp DPC. TCRdb reprocessed the RACE reads with MiXCR, giving one entry per CDR3 protein. Of 380,000 or so distinct CDR3 sequences listed, around 5.5% were seen once; the top ten hold under 9.5%. Specimen: whole blood, collected in connection with sensitization to the hapten diphenylcyclopropenone (DPC). These receptors originate from a woman under 30 with alopecia areata. Some clones in this sample may be carry-over from other donors' samples.

The chain is built from TRBV10-3 and TRBJ2-3, with D perhaps TRBD1 (6 bases). Per the germline V gene, CDR1 is ENHRY and CDR2 is SYGVKD. V was cut by 3 bases and J by 7 bases, with 11 bases left in between. CDR3 length: 13 residues. The CDR3 DNA is TGTGCCATCAGTGATACAGGGATAAATACGCAGTATTTT. As protein: CAISDTGINTQYF.

This clonotype showed up just a few times. The chain carries TRBV7-2 and TRBJ2-3; 10 positions match TRBD2. Trimming cost V 5 bases and J 6 bases; bases outside gene matches: 8. This CDR3 has 15 amino acids. In germline, CDR1 is SGHTA, CDR2 FQGNSA. The CDR3 is CASSRWGSGGDTQYF. The DNA of the CDR3 is TGTGCCAGCAGCCGTTGGGGTAGCGGGGGGGATACGCAGTATTTT.

This clonotype came up many times. This sequence joins TRBV5-1 and TRBJ2-6; no firm D call. Germline CDR1 and CDR2: SGHRS and YFSETQ. Trimming took off 0 bases at V and 2 bases at J, with 12 bases between the two ends. The CDR3 loop spans 17 amino acids. CDR3 bases: TGCGCCAGCAGCTTGGCCCTGGCCTCGCCTGGGGCCAACGTCCTGACTTTC. It codes for CASSLALASPGANVLTF.

This clonotype has a count of ten or more. The chain is built from TRBV5-8 and TRBJ2-3; D is uncertain. CDR3 size: 12 residues. Germline lookup yields CDR1 SGHTS and CDR2 YDEGEE. V was clipped by 4 bases and J by 2 bases, with 5 bases between them. CDR3 bases: TGTGCCAGCAGCACCTACACAGATACGCAGTATTTT. Its translation: CASSTYTDTQYF.

The gene calls are TRBV12-3 or TRBV12-4 and TRBJ1-6, with D possibly being TRBD1 (5 bases). V dropped 6 bases and J dropped 8 bases, with 17 bases sitting between them. The CDR3 runs 15 residues. CDR3 in amino acids: CASSPGDLGDSPLHF. CDR3 sequence (DNA): TGTGCCAGCAGCCCTGGGGACTTAGGAGATTCACCCCTCCACTTT.

Only a few counts were recorded for this clonotype. This chain connects TRBV5-1 to TRBJ2-7; D is ambiguous. The CDR3 totals 14 residues. Germline V gene data show CDR1 as SGHRS and CDR2 as YFSETQ. Deletions cut 0 bases from V and 2 bases from J, with 9 bases between. The CDR3 reads CASSLEGWAYEQYF. The CDR3 DNA reads as TGCGCCAGCAGCTTGGAAGGTTGGGCCTACGAGCAGTACTTC.

The count of this clonotype is one. Here the CDR3 reads CASRLGYIQYF. DNA of the CDR3: TGTGCCAGCAGGCTCGGGTACATTCAGTACTTC. The chain joins TRBV12-3 or TRBV12-4 to TRBJ2-4; the D is unclear. The V gene lost 6 bases and the J gene lost 8 bases, with 8 bases spanning the gap. The CDR3 extends over 11 amino acids.

At least ten counts were recorded for this clonotype. J is TRBJ1-6 and V is TRBV4-2; D gene ambiguous. This CDR3 contains 15 residues. Trimming took 0 bases from V and 11 from J, leaving 14 bases between them. The germline V gene has CDR1 LGHNA and CDR2 YNFKEQ. The DNA for the CDR3 is TGTGCCAGCAGCCAAGACACTAACCAGGTGGCACCCCTCCACTTT. It yields the protein CASSQDTNQVAPLHF.

This clonotype was detected only a few times. V and J are TRBV18 and TRBJ2-3; D unclear. V lost 5 bases to trimming and J lost 7 bases, with 16 bases between them. The CDR3 has 14 residues. CDR1 and CDR2 (germline): KGHSH, LQKENI. The CDR3 protein is CASSLGQSTNTQYF. The CDR3 DNA follows: TGTGCCAGCTCATTAGGCCAGAGCACGAATACGCAGTATTTT.

J is TRBJ1-3 and V is TRBV5-5; 7 bases fit TRBD1. Germline V CDR1 and CDR2: SGHKS, YYEKEE (reference sequence). The CDR3 runs to 15 residues. V shed 6 bases and J 2 bases; nucleotides not matched to a gene: 8. This chain's CDR3 is CASTRTGEAGNTIYF. The DNA for the CDR3 is TGTGCCAGCACCAGAACAGGGGAGGCTGGAAACACCATATATTTT.

The J gene is TRBJ1-2, the V gene TRBV3-1, with no clear D. The CDR3 runs 13 residues. V dropped 0 bases and J dropped 5 bases, with 7 bases sitting between them. CDR1 and CDR2 (germline): LGHDT, YNNKEL (reference sequence). CDR3 nucleotides: TGTGCCAGCAGCCAAGAGATCGGGTATGGCTACACCTTC. This codes for CASSQEIGYGYTF.

This clonotype was counted between two and nine times. The V gene is TRBV12-3 or TRBV12-4, the J gene TRBJ1-2; TRBD1 matches at 8 bases. J lost 6 bases, V lost 8 bases, and 17 bases had no gene match. This CDR3 is built from 16 residues. In DNA form, the CDR3 reads TGTGCCAGCGCCCCGGCGGGTCAGGGGGCTCTTAATGGCTACACCTTC. This encodes CASAPAGQGALNGYTF.

This clonotype was detected only a few times. The chain recombines TRBV15 with TRBJ1-4, with D hard to call. Looked up from germline, CDR1 is LNHNV and CDR2 is YYDKDF (reference sequence). This CDR3 has 17 residues. V lost 4 bases and J 0 bases, leaving 15 bases between the germline ends. The CDR3 loop reads CATSTPLSVATNEKLFF. The DNA for the CDR3 is TGTGCCACCAGCACCCCGCTTTCTGTTGCAACTAATGAAAAACTGTTTTTT.

In this sample, this clonotype turned up many times. The V and J genes are TRBV9 and TRBJ1-3; 10 bases are shared with TRBD1. V shed 3 bases, J shed 0 bases, and the junction held 3 bases outside the gene matches. Germline CDR1 reads SGDLS; CDR2 reads YYNGEE. CDR3 length: 16 residues. Written as DNA, the CDR3 is TGTGCCAGCAGCGGACAGGGGGCAGTCTCTGGAAACACCATATATTTT. Residues: CASSGQGAVSGNTIYF. The full variable domain, in which reference TRBV9 and TRBJ1-3 provide the parts outside the CDR3, is DSGVTQTPKHLITATGQRVTLRCSPRSGDLSVYWYQQSLDQGLQFLIQYYNGEERAKGNILERFSAQQFPDLHSELNLSSLELGDSALYFCASSGQGAVSGNTIYFGEGSWLTVV.

The V and J genes are TRBV7-9 and TRBJ1-1; D unclear. This CDR3 region has 15 residues. Germline-derived CDR1 and CDR2 are SEHNR and FQNEAQ (reference sequence). Trimming cost V 3 bases and J 0 bases, with 11 bases left between them. The CDR3 here is CASSLIVSMNTEAFF. CDR3 coding DNA: TGTGCCAGCAGCTTGATCGTGAGCATGAACACTGAAGCTTTCTTT.

V and J are TRBV9 and TRBJ1-3, with 7 positions matching TRBD1. The length of the CDR3 is 15 residues. The germline gives CDR1 SGDLS, CDR2 YYNGEE. After removal of 0 bases from V and 3 bases from J, the junction contained 3 bases not matched to a gene. CDR3 DNA sequence: TGTGCCAGCAGCGTAGAGGGGGCGTATGGAAACACCATATATTTT. This translates into CASSVEGAYGNTIYF.

In this sample, this clonotype turned up a few times. The chain has TRBV25-1 and TRBJ2-5, with 14 nucleotides matching TRBD2. The CDR3 is 14 amino acids. J lost 4 bases, V lost 8 bases, and 3 bases had no gene match. Germline V CDR1 and CDR2: MGHDK, SYGVNS. DNA for the CDR3: TGTGCCAGCGTGACTAGCGGGGGGGCAGAGACCCAGTACTTC. The encoded protein is CASVTSGGAETQYF.